The 5 T cell receptor beta chains below all came from one sample that was sequenced in a study of cytotoxic CD8 clonotypes in ibrutinib-treated CLL. Repertoires were generated with immunoSEQ multiplex PCR, while TCRdb's copy carries only in-frame clones and drops some. Here the sample spans 150,000 or so clones, 70% to 80% being singletons. The sequencing here drew on PBMCs, taken after 12 months of ibrutinib treatment. These receptors came from a human donor with chronic lymphocytic leukemia.

For the CDR3, the DNA is TGCGCCAGCAGCCAAATTCGGTCTAGTGGGTACGAGCAGTACTTC. Amino acids: CASSQIRSSGYEQYF. V gene TRBV4-3 combines with J gene TRBJ2-7; no clear D gene. Trimming stripped 2 bases from V and 4 bases from J, with 15 bases between. The length of the CDR3 is 15 residues. Germline V gene sequence: CDR1 LGHNA, CDR2 YSLEER.

This chain joins TRBV30 and TRBJ2-1; 13 nucleotides align to TRBD2. The CDR3 is made up of 17 amino acids. V shed 7 bases, J shed 2 bases, and the junction held 11 bases outside the gene matches. The germline V gene has CDR1 GTSNPN and CDR2 SVGIG (reference sequence). The CDR3 here is CASSGLAGMPPYNEQFF. The CDR3 DNA follows: TGTGCCTCCTCGGGACTAGCGGGAATGCCCCCCTACAATGAGCAGTTCTTC.

The rearrangement joins TRBV29-1 to TRBJ2-3, with D unresolved. V was trimmed by 2 bases and J by 2 bases, leaving 8 bases between them. This CDR3 comprises 13 residues. From germline, CDR1 is SQVTM and CDR2 ANQGSEA. The CDR3 coding sequence is TGCAGCGTTGAAATAAGGGCCACAGATACGCAGTATTTT. Amino acid sequence: CSVEIRATDTQYF.

The rearrangement joins TRBV5-1 to TRBJ2-2; 14 positions match TRBD2. The germline CDR1 and CDR2 sequences are SGHRS and YFSETQ. The CDR3 extends over 18 amino acids. V was pared by 3 bases and J by 0 bases, with 4 bases of the junction left unmatched. The CDR3 bases are TGCGCCAGCAGCTGGGGACTAGCGGGGGACACGAACACCGGGGAGCTGTTTTTT. As protein: CASSWGLAGDTNTGELFF.

Written as DNA, the CDR3 is TGTGCCAGCAGTTTGGGTGCTACGCAGTATTTT. Its protein is CASSLGATQYF. V is TRBV28 and J is TRBJ2-3; the D is unclear. The germline CDR1 and CDR2 sequences are MDHEN and SYDVKM. The V end lost 3 bases, the J end lost 8 bases, and 6 bases lay between the germline ends. The CDR3 loop spans 11 amino acids.